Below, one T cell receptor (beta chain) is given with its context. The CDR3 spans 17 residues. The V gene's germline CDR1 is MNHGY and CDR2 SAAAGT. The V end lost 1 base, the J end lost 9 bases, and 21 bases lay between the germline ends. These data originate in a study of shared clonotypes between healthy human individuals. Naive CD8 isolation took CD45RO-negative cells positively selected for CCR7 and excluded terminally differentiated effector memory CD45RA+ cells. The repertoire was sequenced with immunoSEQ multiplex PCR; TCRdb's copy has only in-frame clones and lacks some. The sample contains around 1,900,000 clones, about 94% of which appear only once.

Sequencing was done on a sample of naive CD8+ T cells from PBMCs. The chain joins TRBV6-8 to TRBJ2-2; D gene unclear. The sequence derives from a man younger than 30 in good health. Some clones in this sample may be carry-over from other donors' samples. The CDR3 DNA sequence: TGTGCCAGCAGTTACTTCCTTTCGCCCCCGCGAGGAAGGGAGCTGTTTTTT. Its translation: CASSYFLSPPRGRELFF.